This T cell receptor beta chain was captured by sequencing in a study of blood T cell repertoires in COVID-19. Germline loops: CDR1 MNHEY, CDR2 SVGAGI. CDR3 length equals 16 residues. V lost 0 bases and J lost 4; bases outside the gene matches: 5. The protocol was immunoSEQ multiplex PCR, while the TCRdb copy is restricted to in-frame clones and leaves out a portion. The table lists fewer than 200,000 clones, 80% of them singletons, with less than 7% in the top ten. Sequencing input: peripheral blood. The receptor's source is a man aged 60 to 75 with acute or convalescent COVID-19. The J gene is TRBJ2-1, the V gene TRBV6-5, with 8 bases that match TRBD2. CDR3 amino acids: CASSYSIAGSYNEQFF. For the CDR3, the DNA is TGTGCCAGCAGTTACTCGATAGCGGGAAGTTACAATGAGCAGTTCTTC.